This T cell receptor (beta chain) appears in the sequencing data of a study of T cell repertoires in cytomegalovirus infection. Overall study context: It was recently identified HLA-C-restricted and well-studied HLA-B-restricted CMV epitopes that the study used. Based on public TCR beta signatures, there were indications of CMV infection and of a matching HLA type.

CDR3 length equals 13 residues. The V gene lost 6 bases and the J gene lost 6 bases, with 10 bases spanning the gap. The V gene's germline CDR1 is KGHDR and CDR2 SFDVKD. A remark on this clonotype: What it binds is unknown.

General study results and limits: Dominating the ex vivo response were HLA-C-restricted CMV-specific TCR beta clonotypes. Cumulative frequency of public TCR beta families picked out carriers of CMV plus the relevant HLA.

TCRdb reprocessed the reads via MiXCR and lists one record per CDR3 protein. This sample carries hundreds of thousands of distinct CDR3 sequences, roughly 30% of them seen once, and the ten largest clones take roughly 13%. This clonotype was sampled from a human donor in good health (CMV status not recorded). Some clones in this sample may be carry-over from other donors' samples. V gene TRBV24-1 combines with J gene TRBJ1-4, with D possibly matching TRBD1 (5 bases). The sample here was cultured CD8+ T cells from PBMCs, taken from culture after CMV antigen stimulation. The CDR3 nucleotides are TGTGCCACCAGTCAAGGGGAGGATGAAAAACTGTTTTTT. This codes for CATSQGEDEKLFF.